This record covers a single T cell receptor (beta chain). Its antigen is unknown. No clone much larger than this one lies a single base away; base qualities are absent. The data belong to a study of a mutant IDH1 vaccine in newly diagnosed glioma (dated by TCRdb to about 2021). Regarding the study in general: Vaccination was initiated 4-6 weeks after radiotherapy alone, or concurrently with temozolomide cycles in the chemotherapy-containing groups. Of the 25 to 35 patients who were treated, about 62% were male and roughly 38% were female, and the mean age was around 40 years. Prior to enrollment, patients had been given standard therapy consisting of radiotherapy alone, temozolomide alone, or radiochemotherapy with temozolomide, with the combination given to most patients. The week-35 safety follow-up took place at visit V12, and the week-47 end of study took place at visit V13. Peripheral blood was collected at six visits: V03 (baseline), V05, V07, V10, V12 and V13. Longitudinal TCRB deep sequencing was performed for about 25 treated patients wherever samples were available for exploratory analyses.

General findings and caveats noted by the study authors: Immune responses induced by the vaccine were seen in over 90% of patients across multiple MHC alleles. PBMC samples for TCRB deep sequencing were selected based on availability. The authors noted that analyses of patient blood samples could not be reproduced because of sample limitations. No apparent relationship was observed between pseudoprogression and alterations in the top peripheral T cell clonotypes detected by TCRB sequencing.

Libraries were constructed by the immunoSEQ multiplex PCR assay. Following the manufacturer's protocol, the hsTCRB Kit was used to amplify rearranged TCR beta chain sequences. TCRB libraries were sequenced on an Illumina MiSeq. Per the source publication's procedure: Demultiplexing, trimming and gene mapping were performed with the kit vendor's proprietary platform. The table was pulled from immuneACCESS by TCRdb, which kept in-frame rearrangements only. Such tables lose some clones; where checked, under half of the loss comes from unresolved V genes, and the rest has no known cause. D and trimming come from the DNA, and the V and J calls and clone size come from that table. A total of fewer than 55,000 clones appear in this sample, less than 70% of them only once. The ten largest clones capture 4% to 5.5% of the sample. Taken with the paper, the label for time point translates to: week 47, end of study. Every vaccine dose consisted of 300 ug of a 20-mer mutant IDH1 peptide in Montanide, administered subcutaneously together with topical imiquimod. Across visits V03 through V10, patients got a total of eight vaccinations, given in weeks 1, 3, 5, 7, 11, 15, 19 and 23. All donors had newly diagnosed IDH1-mutant astrocytomas of WHO grade 3 or 4 that showed loss of nuclear ATRX. The samples were drawn from NOA16, a multicentre, single-arm, open-label phase I trial in Germany that tested a mutant IDH1 peptide vaccine in humans for the first time. Genomic DNA for TCRB sequencing was isolated from EDTA blood with the DNeasy Blood and Tissue Kit.

Via the germline V gene, CDR1 is MGHDK and CDR2 SYGVNS. From its cysteine to its phenylalanine, the CDR3 spans 15 amino acids. The kept DNA is CDR3 alone, 45 bases in frame from the first base. The germline ends are 7 bases apart after V is trimmed by 0 bases and J by 2 bases. The chain uses TRBV25-1 and TRBJ1-4; 5 matching bases give a weak D call of TRBD1. This receptor was taken from a man between 35 and 55 years old with glioma. Some clones in this sample may be carry-over from other donors' samples. The sequenced sample was peripheral blood mononuclear cells (PBMCs), obtained from a glioma patient whose treatment included an IDH1 peptide vaccine. CDR3 region: CASSEYRGTNEKLFF. The DNA sequence is TGTGCCAGCAGTGAATATAGGGGCACTAATGAAAAACTGTTTTTT.